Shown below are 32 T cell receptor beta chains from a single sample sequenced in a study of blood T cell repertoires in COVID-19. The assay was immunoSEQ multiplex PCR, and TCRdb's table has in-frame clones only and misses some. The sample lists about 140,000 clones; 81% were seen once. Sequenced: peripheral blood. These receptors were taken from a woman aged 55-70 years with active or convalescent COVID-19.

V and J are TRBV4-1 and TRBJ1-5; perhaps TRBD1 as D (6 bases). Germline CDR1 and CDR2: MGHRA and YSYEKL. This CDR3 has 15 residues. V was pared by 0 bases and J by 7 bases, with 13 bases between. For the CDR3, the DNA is TGCGCCAGCAGCCAAGAAGAAGGGGGTCGCCAGCCCCAGCATTTT. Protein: CASSQEEGGRQPQHF.

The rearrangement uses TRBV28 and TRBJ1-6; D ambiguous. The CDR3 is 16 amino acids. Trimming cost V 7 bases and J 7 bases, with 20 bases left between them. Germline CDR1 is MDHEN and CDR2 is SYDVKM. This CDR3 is CASIPGGGRGNSPLHF. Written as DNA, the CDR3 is TGTGCCAGCATCCCCGGAGGAGGAAGAGGGAATTCACCCCTCCACTTT.

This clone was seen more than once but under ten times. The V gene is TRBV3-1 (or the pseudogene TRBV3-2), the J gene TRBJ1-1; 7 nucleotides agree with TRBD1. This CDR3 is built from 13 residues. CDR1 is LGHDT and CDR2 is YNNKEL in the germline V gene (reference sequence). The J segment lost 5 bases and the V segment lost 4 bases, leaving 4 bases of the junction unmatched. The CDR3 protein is CASSRAQGTEAFF. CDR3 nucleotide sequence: TGTGCCAGCAGCCGGGCACAGGGGACTGAAGCTTTCTTT.

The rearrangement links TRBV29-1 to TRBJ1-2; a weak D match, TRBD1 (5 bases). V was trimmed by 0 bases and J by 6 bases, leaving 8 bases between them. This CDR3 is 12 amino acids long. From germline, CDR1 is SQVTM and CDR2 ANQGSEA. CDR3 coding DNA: TGCAGCGTTGAAGACAGGGAAGATGGCTACACCTTC. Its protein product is CSVEDREDGYTF.

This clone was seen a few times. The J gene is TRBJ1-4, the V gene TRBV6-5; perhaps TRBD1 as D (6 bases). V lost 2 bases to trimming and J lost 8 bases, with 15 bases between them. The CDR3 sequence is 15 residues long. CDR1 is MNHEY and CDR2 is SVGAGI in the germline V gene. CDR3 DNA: TGTGCCAGCAGTTACGCCAGGGGCATGGGAGAAAAACTGTTTTTT. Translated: CASSYARGMGEKLFF.

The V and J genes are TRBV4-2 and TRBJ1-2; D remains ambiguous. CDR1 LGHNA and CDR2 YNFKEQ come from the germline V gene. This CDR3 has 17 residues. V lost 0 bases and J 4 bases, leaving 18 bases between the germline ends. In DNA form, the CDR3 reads TGTGCCAGCAGCCAAGATCCTTCACAGTCCCTTTCCTATGGCTACACCTTC. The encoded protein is CASSQDPSQSLSYGYTF.

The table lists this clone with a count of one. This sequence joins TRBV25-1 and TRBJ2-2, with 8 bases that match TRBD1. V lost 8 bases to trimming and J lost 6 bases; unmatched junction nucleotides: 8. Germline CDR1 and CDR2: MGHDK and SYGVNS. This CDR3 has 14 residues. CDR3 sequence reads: CASSRTGWAGELFF. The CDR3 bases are TGTGCCAGCTCCCGGACAGGGTGGGCCGGGGAGCTGTTTTTT.

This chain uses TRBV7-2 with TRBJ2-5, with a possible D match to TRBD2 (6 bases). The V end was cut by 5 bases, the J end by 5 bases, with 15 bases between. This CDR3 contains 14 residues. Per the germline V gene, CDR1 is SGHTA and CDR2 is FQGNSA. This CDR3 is CASSPRTGVETQYF. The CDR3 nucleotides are TGTGCCAGCAGCCCACGCACGGGGGTTGAGACCCAGTACTTC.

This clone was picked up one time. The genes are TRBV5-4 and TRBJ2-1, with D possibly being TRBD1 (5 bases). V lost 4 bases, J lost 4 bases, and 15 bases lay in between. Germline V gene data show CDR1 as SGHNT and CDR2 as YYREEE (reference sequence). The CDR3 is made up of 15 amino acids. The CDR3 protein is CASSPDAQEYNEQFF. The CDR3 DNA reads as TGTGCCAGCAGCCCTGATGCACAGGAGTACAATGAGCAGTTCTTC.

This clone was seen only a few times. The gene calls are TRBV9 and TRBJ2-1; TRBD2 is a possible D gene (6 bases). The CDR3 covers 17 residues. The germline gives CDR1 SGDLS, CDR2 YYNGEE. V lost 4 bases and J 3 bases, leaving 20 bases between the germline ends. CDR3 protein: CASSPRPGGAGYNEQFF. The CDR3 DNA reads TGTGCCAGCAGCCCTCGCCCTGGAGGGGCGGGCTACAATGAGCAGTTCTTC.

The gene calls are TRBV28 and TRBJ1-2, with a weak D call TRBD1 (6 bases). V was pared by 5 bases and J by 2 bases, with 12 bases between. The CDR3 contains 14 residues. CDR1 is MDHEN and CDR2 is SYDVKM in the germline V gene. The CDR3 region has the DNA TGTGCCAGCAGTACCCCTACAGGGAACTATGGCTACACCTTC. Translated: CASSTPTGNYGYTF.

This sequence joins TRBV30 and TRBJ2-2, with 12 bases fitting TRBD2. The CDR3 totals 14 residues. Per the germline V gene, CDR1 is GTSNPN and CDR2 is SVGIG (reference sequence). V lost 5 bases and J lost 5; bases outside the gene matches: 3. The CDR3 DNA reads TGTGCCTGGGGACTAGCGGGATGGACCGGGGAGCTGTTTTTT. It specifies CAWGLAGWTGELFF.

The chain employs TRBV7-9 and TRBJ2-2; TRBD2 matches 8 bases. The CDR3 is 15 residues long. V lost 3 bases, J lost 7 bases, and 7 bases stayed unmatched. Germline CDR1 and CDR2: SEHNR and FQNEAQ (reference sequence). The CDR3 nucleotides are TGTGCCAGCAGCTTCGGGAGGGACCGGGGCGGGGAGCTGTTTTTT. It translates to CASSFGRDRGGELFF. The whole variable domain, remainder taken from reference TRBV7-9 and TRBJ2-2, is DTGVSQNPRHKITKRGQNVTFRCDPISEHNRLYWYRQTLGQGPEFLTYFQNEAQLEKSRLLSDRFSAERPKGSFSTLEIQRTEQGDSAMYLCASSFGRDRGGELFFGEGSRLTVL.

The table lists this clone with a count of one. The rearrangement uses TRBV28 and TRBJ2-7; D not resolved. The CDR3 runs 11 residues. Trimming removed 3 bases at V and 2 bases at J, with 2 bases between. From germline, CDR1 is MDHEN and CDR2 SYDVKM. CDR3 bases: TGTGCCAGCAGTTTTACCTACGAGCAGTACTTC. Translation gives CASSFTYEQYF.

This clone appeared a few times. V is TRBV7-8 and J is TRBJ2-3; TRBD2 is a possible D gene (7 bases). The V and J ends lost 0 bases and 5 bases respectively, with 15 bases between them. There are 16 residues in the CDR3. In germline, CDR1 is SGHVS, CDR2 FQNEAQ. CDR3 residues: CASSLATGLVVDTQYF. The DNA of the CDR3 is TGTGCCAGCAGCTTAGCGACAGGACTAGTGGTAGATACGCAGTATTTT.

The CDR3 DNA reads TGTGCCAGCTCACCAGCAGGGGCCACTGAGCTTCCTAACTATGGCTACACCTTC. Encoded protein: CASSPAGATELPNYGYTF. The chain uses TRBV18 and TRBJ1-2; a weak D match, TRBD1 (6 bases). The CDR3 totals 18 residues. The germline CDR1 and CDR2 sequences are KGHSH and LQKENI. The V end lost 2 bases, the J end lost 0 bases, and 19 bases lay between the germline ends. The whole variable domain, remainder taken from reference TRBV18 and TRBJ1-2, is NAGVMQNPRHLVRRRGQEARLRCSPMKGHSHVYWYRQLPEEGLKFMVYLQKENIIDESGMPKERFSAEFPKEGPSILRIQQVVRGDSAAYFCASSPAGATELPNYGYTFGSGTRLTVV.

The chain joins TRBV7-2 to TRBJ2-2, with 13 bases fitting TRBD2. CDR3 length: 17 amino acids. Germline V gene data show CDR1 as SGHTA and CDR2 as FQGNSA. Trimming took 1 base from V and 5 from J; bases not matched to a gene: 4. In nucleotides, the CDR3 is TGTGCCAGCAGCTTAGGAGGACTAGCGGGAGCGACCGGGGAGCTGTTTTTT. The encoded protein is CASSLGGLAGATGELFF.

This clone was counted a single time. The CDR3 DNA sequence: TGTGCCAGCAGTTTACTGGGACAGGGAGACACCTTC. Its translation: CASSLLGQGDTF. The chain is built from TRBV28 and TRBJ1-2, with 9 bases lining up with TRBD1. V lost 2 bases, J lost 12 bases, and 4 bases stayed unmatched. The V gene's germline CDR1 is MDHEN and CDR2 SYDVKM. This CDR3 region has 12 residues.

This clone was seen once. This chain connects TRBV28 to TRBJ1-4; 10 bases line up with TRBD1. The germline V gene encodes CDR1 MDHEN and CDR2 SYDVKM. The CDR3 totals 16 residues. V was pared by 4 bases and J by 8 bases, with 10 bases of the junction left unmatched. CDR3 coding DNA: TGTGCCAGCAGTTCACTGGCCGGGACAGGGGAGGAAAAACTGTTTTTT. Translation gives CASSSLAGTGEEKLFF. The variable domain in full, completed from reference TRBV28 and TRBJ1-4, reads DVKVTQSSRYLVKRTGEKVFLECVQDMDHENMFWYRQDPGLGLRLIYFSYDVKMKEKGDIPEGYSVSREKKERFSLILESASTNQTSMYLCASSSLAGTGEEKLFFGSGTQLSVL.

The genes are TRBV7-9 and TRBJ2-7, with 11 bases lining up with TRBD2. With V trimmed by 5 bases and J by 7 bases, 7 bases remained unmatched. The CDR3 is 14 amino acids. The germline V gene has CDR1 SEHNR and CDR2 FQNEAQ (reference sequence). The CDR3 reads CASSLTSGMGEQYF. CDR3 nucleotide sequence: TGTGCCAGCAGCCTGACTAGCGGGATGGGTGAGCAGTACTTC.

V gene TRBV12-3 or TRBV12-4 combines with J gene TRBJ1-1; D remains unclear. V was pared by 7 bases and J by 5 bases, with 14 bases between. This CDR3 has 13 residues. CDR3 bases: TGTGCCAGCACCCATCGGGGTGGAACTGAAGCTTTCTTT. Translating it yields CASTHRGGTEAFF.

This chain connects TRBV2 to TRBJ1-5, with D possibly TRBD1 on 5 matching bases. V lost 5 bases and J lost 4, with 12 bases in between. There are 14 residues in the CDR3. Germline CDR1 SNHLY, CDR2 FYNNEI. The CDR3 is CASSHRQPNQPQHF. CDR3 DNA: TGTGCCAGCAGTCATCGACAGCCTAATCAGCCCCAGCATTTT.

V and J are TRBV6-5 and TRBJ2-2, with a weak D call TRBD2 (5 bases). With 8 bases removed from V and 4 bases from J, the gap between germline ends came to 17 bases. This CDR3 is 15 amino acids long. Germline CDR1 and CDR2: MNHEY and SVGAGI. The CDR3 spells CASCTLGAGTGELFF. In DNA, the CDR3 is TGTGCCAGCTGTACGTTGGGCGCGGGCACCGGGGAGCTGTTTTTT.

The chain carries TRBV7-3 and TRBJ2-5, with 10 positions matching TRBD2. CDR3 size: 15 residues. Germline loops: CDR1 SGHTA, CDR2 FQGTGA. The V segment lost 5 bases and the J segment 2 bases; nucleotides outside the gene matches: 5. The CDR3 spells CASSATSGKQETQYF. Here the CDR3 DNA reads TGTGCCAGCAGCGCAACTAGCGGGAAGCAAGAGACCCAGTACTTC.

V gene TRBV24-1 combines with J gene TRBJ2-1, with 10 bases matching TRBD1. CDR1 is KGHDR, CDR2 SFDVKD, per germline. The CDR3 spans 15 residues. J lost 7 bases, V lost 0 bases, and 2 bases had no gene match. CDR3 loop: CATSDLRQGANEQFF. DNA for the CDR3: TGTGCCACCAGTGATTTGCGACAGGGGGCGAATGAGCAGTTCTTC.

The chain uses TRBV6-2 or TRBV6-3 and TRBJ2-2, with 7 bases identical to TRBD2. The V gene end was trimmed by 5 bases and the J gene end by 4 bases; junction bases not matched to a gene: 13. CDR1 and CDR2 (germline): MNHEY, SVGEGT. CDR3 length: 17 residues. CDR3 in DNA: TGTGCCAGCAGTCTCGCCCTAGCGGCTGCGCTCACCGGGGAGCTGTTTTTT. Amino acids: CASSLALAAALTGELFF.

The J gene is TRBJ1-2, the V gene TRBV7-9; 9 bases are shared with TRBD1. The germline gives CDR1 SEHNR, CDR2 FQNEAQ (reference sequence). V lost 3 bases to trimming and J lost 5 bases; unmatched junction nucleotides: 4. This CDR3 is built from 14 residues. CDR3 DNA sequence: TGTGCCAGCAGCTTTTACAGGGGGCCTTATGGCTACACCTTC. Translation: CASSFYRGPYGYTF.

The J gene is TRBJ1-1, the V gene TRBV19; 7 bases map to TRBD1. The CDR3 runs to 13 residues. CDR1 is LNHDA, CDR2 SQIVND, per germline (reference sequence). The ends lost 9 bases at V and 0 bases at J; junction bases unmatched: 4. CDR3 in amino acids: CASQGQLNTEAFF. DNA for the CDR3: TGTGCCAGCCAGGGACAGTTGAACACTGAAGCTTTCTTT. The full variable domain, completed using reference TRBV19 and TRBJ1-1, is DGGITQSPKYLFRKEGQNVTLSCEQNLNHDAMYWYRQDPGQGLRLIYYSQIVNDFQKGDIAEGYSVSREKKESFPLTVTSAQKNPTAFYLCASQGQLNTEAFFGQGTRLTVV.

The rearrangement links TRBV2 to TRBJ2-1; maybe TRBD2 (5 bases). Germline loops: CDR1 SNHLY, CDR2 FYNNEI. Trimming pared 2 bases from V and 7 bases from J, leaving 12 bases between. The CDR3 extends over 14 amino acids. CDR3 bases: TGTGCCAGCAGTGAAAACAAAGGAGGTAATGAGCAGTTCTTC. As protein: CASSENKGGNEQFF.

Written as DNA, the CDR3 is TGCAGCGCCCGGACAGGGGAAAACATTCAGTACTTC. Translation gives CSARTGENIQYF. This chain joins TRBV29-1 and TRBJ2-4; TRBD1 agrees at 9 bases. The trim removed 7 bases at V and 5 bases at J, leaving 3 bases unmatched. CDR3 length: 12 amino acids. Germline V lookup: CDR1 SQVTM, CDR2 ANQGSEA.

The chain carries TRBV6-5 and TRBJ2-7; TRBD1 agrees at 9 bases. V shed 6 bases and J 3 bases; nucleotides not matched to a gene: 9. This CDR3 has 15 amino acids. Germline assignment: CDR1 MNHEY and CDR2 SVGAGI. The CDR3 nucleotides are TGTGCCAGCAGCTACCGGGACAGGGCATACTACGAGCAGTACTTC. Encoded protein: CASSYRDRAYYEQYF.

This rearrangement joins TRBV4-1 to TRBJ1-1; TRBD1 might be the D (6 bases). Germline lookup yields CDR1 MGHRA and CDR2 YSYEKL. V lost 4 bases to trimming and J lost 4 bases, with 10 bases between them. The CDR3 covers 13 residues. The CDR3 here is CASSPGVGTEAFF. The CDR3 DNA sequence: TGCGCCAGCAGCCCAGGGGTTGGCACTGAAGCTTTCTTT.